This TCR beta chain was observed in a study of T cells expressing NK-cell markers. Study context: The sequencing cohort of eight donors included seven HCMV-seropositive individuals and one seronegative individual.

Beta-chain TCR cDNA was generated via 5'RACE template switching with UMIs. After re-calling the 5' RACE reads, TCRdb lists one entry per CDR3 protein, DNA absent. The table for this sample gives 500,000 to 700,000 distinct CDR3 sequences. Germline lookup yields CDR1 SGHTA and CDR2 FQGNSA. The CDR3 runs to 12 residues. V gene TRBV7-2 combines with J gene TRBJ2-7. What was sequenced was blood T cells: a sorted CD56 or NKG2C T cell subset, CD4+ or CD8+ T cells, or bulk PBMC T cells (not recorded which). The sequence was collected from a man aged 18 to 30 in good health. CDR3 amino acids: CASSLLLYEQYF.